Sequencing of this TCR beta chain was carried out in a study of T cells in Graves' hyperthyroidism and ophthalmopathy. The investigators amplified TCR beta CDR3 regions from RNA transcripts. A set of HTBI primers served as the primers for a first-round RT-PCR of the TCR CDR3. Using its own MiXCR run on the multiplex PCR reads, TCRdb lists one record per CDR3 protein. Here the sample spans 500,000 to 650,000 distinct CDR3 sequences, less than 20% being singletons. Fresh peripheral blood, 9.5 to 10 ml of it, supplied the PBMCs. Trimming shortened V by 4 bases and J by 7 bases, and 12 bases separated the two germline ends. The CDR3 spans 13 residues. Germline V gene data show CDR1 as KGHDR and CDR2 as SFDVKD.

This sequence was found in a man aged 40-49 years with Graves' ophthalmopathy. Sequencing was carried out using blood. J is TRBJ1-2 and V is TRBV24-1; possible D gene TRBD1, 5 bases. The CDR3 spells CATSDNWGTGYTF. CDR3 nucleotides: TGTGCCACCAGTGACAATTGGGGGACTGGCTACACCTTC.